The next 16 T cell receptor beta chains were all read from a single sample in a study of blood T cell repertoires in COVID-19 (dated by TCRdb to about 2020). Receptors were amplified or captured by the immunoSEQ multiplex PCR assay. In TCRdb, the immuneACCESS table is reduced to in-frame sequences with V and J assigned. These tables do not hold every clone; where another copy was compared, an unresolved V gene accounts for under half, and the others remain unexplained. This sample gives more than 50,000 clones in total; approximately 87% of them show up just once. The leading ten clones occupy under 4.5% of the sample. Sequencing used peripheral blood. The receptors here all came from a human donor in a cohort sampled during active COVID-19.

The V call is TRBV7-9, the J call TRBJ2-7; D remains ambiguous. This CDR3 is 13 amino acids long. The V end was cut by 4 bases, the J end by 3 bases, with 10 bases between. CDR1 is SEHNR and CDR2 is FQNEAQ in the germline V gene (reference sequence). The chain's CDR3 is CASSYFSGYEQYF. The CDR3 DNA reads as TGTGCCAGCAGCTACTTTTCTGGCTACGAGCAGTACTTC.

V is TRBV11-2 and J is TRBJ2-7; possibly TRBD2 for D (6 bases). The CDR3 is 17 residues long. Germline CDR1 SGHAT, CDR2 FQNNGV. With 4 bases removed from V and 2 bases from J, the gap between germline ends came to 21 bases. The CDR3 spells CASSSNFGKLATYEQYF. The CDR3, as DNA: TGTGCCAGCAGCTCGAATTTTGGAAAGCTAGCGACCTACGAGCAGTACTTC. Drawing the rest from reference TRBV11-2 and TRBJ2-7, the complete variable domain is EAGVAQSPRYKIIEKRQSVAFWCNPISGHATLYWYQQILGQGPKLLIQFQNNGVVDDSQLPKDRFSAERLKGVDSTLKIQPAKLEDSAVYLCASSSNFGKLATYEQYFGPGTRLTVT.

V is TRBV25-1 and J is TRBJ2-7, with 9 bases aligning to TRBD1. The CDR3 contains 13 residues. The trim removed 6 bases at V and 5 bases at J, leaving 5 bases unmatched. Germline CDR1 and CDR2: MGHDK and SYGVNS. The CDR3 loop is CASSYRGRHEQYF. Here the CDR3 DNA reads TGTGCCAGCAGCTACAGGGGGCGGCACGAGCAGTACTTC.

This chain connects TRBV12-3 or TRBV12-4 to TRBJ1-1; D is uncertain. The CDR3 sequence is 13 residues long. V lost 3 bases and J 3 bases, leaving 8 bases between the germline ends. The CDR3 DNA reads TGTGCCAGCAGTTTGGGCGTGGACACTGAAGCTTTCTTT. The encoded protein is CASSLGVDTEAFF.

The chain recombines TRBV3-1 (or the pseudogene TRBV3-2) with TRBJ2-3, with a possible D match to TRBD2 (7 bases). The V end lost 3 bases, the J end lost 4 bases, and 20 bases lay between the germline ends. The CDR3 extends over 17 amino acids. Germline loops: CDR1 LGHDT, CDR2 YNNKEL (reference sequence). The chain's CDR3 is CASSHSGGGAGADTQYF. The CDR3 DNA is TGTGCCAGCAGCCATAGTGGAGGGGGGGCCGGGGCAGATACGCAGTATTTT.

This sequence joins TRBV12-3 or TRBV12-4 and TRBJ1-1; D may be TRBD1 (6 bases). Trimming left V 8 bases short and J 2 bases short, with 12 bases between. The CDR3 has 13 residues. CDR3 coding DNA: TGTGCCAGCCTGGACAGTCTTAACACTGAAGCTTTCTTT. As protein: CASLDSLNTEAFF.

The chain is built from TRBV4-3 and TRBJ2-1; 10 bases align to TRBD2. The V and J ends lost 0 bases and 4 bases, in that order; junction bases with no gene match: 3. The germline V gene encodes CDR1 LGHNA and CDR2 YSLEER. CDR3 size: 16 residues. The CDR3 sequence is CASSQDQAGGYNEQFF. The CDR3 nucleotides read TGCGCCAGCAGCCAAGACCAAGCGGGGGGGTACAATGAGCAGTTCTTC.

The chain is built from TRBV3-1 (or the pseudogene TRBV3-2) and TRBJ2-5, with 9 bases fitting TRBD1. CDR1 is LGHDT, CDR2 YNNKEL, per germline (reference sequence). The CDR3 length is 17 residues. With 0 bases clipped from V and 3 bases from J, the junction kept 8 bases outside the gene matches. CDR3 sequence (DNA): TGTGCCAGCAGCCAAGATGGGACAGGGCTTCGAAAAGAGACCCAGTACTTC. Protein sequence: CASSQDGTGLRKETQYF.

V is TRBV27 and J is TRBJ2-7; 7 bases align to TRBD1. CDR1 is MNHEY, CDR2 SMNVEV, per germline (reference sequence). The J segment lost 7 bases and the V segment lost 4 bases, leaving 10 bases of the junction unmatched. The CDR3 is 14 residues long. CDR3 DNA: TGTGCCAGCAGTTCTGAGGGGGCCCTCGGGGAGCAGTACTTC. This gives the protein CASSSEGALGEQYF.

This rearrangement joins TRBV11-3 to TRBJ2-3; tentative D call: TRBD2 (6 bases). Germline CDR1 SGHNT, CDR2 YENEEA. The CDR3 has 15 amino acids. The germline V and J ends were trimmed by 5 bases and 8 bases, with 20 bases remaining between them. CDR3 nucleotides: TGTGCCAGCAGCATCCGGGACTCCGCTGGGGTTACGCAGTATTTT. It codes for CASSIRDSAGVTQYF. Combining the CDR3 with reference TRBV11-3 and TRBJ2-3 gives the whole variable domain EAGVVQSPRYKIIEKKQPVAFWCNPISGHNTLYWYLQNLGQGPELLIRYENEEAVDDSQLPKDRFSAERLKGVDSTLKIQPAELGDSAVYLCASSIRDSAGVTQYFGPGTRLTVL.

The rearrangement uses TRBV12-3 or TRBV12-4 and TRBJ1-1, with 8 bases identical to TRBD1. This CDR3 is built from 13 residues. V lost 2 bases and J lost 5; bases outside the gene matches: 1. The CDR3 region has the DNA TGTGCCAGCAGTTTACAGGGGGCAACTGAAGCTTTCTTT. This gives the protein CASSLQGATEAFF.

This sequence joins TRBV15 and TRBJ1-4; D might be TRBD1 (6 bases). Germline CDR1 reads LNHNV; CDR2 reads YYDKDF (reference sequence). The CDR3 has 14 residues. V shed 3 bases and J shed 6 bases, with 11 bases lying between them. The DNA for the CDR3 is TGTGCCACCAGCAGTCAACAGGGTTATGAAAAACTGTTTTTT. This sequence encodes CATSSQQGYEKLFF.

In its sample, this clone was seen once. V is TRBV2 and J is TRBJ1-1; 8 nucleotides align to TRBD1. Germline V gene data show CDR1 as SNHLY and CDR2 as FYNNEI. This CDR3 has 14 amino acids. Trimming at V came to 7 bases and at J to 0 bases, leaving 4 bases not matched to a gene. The CDR3 coding sequence is TGTGCCAGCACTAGGACAGGGCTGAACACTGAAGCTTTCTTT. Protein: CASTRTGLNTEAFF.

The chain combines TRBV15 with TRBJ2-7; D possibly corresponds to TRBD1 (6 bases). Germline values: CDR1 LNHNV, CDR2 YYDKDF (reference sequence). Trimming took 5 bases from V and 4 from J, leaving 9 bases between them. The CDR3 length is 12 residues. DNA of the CDR3: TGTGCCACCAGCTTCCAGGGGTACGAGCAGTACTTC. Its translation: CATSFQGYEQYF.

The chain is built from TRBV5-1 and TRBJ1-1; unclear D gene. The length of the CDR3 is 13 residues. V gave up 4 bases and J gave up 2 bases, with 9 bases separating them. Per germline, CDR1 SGHRS and CDR2 YFSETQ. The CDR3 region has the DNA TGCGCCAGCAGCCTGATAGATAACACTGAAGCTTTCTTT. Residues: CASSLIDNTEAFF.

V gene TRBV4-1 combines with J gene TRBJ1-2; D perhaps matches TRBD1 (6 bases). The CDR3 consists of 15 residues. The ends were cut back, 2 bases at V and 8 bases at J, with 18 bases in the middle. Germline V gene sequence: CDR1 MGHRA, CDR2 YSYEKL. The CDR3 spells CASSQNSGTTSGYTF. The CDR3 DNA reads TGCGCCAGCAGCCAAAATTCCGGGACAACGAGCGGCTACACCTTC.